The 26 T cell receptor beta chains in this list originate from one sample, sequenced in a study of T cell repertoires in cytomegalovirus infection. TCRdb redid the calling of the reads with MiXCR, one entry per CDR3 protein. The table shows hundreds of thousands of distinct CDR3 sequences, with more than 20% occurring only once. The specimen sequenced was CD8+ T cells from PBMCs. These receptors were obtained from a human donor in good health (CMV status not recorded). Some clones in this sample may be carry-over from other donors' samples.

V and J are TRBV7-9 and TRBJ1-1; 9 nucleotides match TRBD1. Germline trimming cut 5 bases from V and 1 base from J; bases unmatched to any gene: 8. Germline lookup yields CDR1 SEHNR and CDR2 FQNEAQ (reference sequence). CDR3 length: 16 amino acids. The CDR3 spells CASSPGTGYRNTEAFF. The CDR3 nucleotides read TGTGCCAGCAGCCCCGGGACAGGGTACAGGAACACTGAAGCTTTCTTT.

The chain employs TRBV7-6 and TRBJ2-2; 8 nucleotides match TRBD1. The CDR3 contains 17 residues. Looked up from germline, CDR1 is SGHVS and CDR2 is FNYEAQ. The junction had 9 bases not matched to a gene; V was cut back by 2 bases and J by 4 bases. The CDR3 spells CASSLLPKDRGTGELFF. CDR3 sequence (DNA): TGTGCCAGCAGCTTACTCCCAAAAGACAGGGGCACCGGGGAGCTGTTTTTT.

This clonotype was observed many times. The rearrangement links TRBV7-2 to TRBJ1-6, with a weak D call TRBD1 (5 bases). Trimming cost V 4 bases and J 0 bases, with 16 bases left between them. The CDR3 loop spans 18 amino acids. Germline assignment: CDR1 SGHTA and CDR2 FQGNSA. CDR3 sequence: CASSSGLPMSSYNSPLHF. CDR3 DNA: TGTGCCAGCAGCTCGGGACTCCCCATGAGCTCCTATAATTCACCCCTCCACTTT.

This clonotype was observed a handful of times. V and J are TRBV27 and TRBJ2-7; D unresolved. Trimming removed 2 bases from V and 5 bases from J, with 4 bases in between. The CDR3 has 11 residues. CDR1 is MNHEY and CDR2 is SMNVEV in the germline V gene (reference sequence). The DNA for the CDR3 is TGTGCCAGCAGTTTACGAAACGAGCAGTACTTC. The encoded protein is CASSLRNEQYF.

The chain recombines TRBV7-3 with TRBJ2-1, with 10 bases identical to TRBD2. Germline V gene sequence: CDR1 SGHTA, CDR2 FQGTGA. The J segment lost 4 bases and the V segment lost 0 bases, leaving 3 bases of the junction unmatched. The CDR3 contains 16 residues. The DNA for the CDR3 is TGTGCCAGCAGCTTAACGCCTAGCGGGGGATACAATGAGCAGTTCTTC. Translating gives CASSLTPSGGYNEQFF.

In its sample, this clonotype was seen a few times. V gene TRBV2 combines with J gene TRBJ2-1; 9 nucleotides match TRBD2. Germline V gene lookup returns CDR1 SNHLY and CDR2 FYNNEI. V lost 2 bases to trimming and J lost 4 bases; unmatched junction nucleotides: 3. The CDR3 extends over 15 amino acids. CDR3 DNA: TGTGCCAGCAGTGAACTAGCGGGGCTTTACAATGAGCAGTTCTTC. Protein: CASSELAGLYNEQFF. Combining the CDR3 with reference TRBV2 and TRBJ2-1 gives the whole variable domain EPEVTQTPSHQVTQMGQEVILRCVPISNHLYFYWYRQILGQKVEFLVSFYNNEISEKSEIFDDQFSVERPDGSNFTLKIRSTKLEDSAMYFCASSELAGLYNEQFFGPGTRLTVL.

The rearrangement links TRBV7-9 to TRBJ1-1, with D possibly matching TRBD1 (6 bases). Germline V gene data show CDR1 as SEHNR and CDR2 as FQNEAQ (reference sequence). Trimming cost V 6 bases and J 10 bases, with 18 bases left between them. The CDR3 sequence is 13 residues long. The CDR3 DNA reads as TGTGCCAGCAGGCAAACTACAGGGTCGTCAGCTTTCTTT. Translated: CASRQTTGSSAFF.

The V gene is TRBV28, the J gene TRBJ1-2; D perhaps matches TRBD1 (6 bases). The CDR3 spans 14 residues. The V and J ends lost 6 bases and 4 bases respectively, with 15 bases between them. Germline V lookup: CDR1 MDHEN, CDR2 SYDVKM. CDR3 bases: TGTGCCAGCAGGTTGACGGACAGCCCCTATGGCTACACCTTC. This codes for CASRLTDSPYGYTF.

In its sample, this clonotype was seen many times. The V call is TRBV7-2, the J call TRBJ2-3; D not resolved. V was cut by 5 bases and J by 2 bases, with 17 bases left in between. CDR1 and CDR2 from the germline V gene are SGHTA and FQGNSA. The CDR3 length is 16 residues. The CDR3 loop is CASSAGWASDTDTQYF. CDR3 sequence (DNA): TGTGCCAGCAGCGCCGGCTGGGCGAGTGACACAGATACGCAGTATTTT.

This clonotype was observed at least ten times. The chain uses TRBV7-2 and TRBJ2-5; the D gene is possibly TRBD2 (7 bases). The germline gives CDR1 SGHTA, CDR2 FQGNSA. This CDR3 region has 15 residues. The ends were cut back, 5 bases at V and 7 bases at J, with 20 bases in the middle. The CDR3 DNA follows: TGTGCCAGCAGCCCCGCCGCGGGGGCTTTCGGGACCCAGTACTTC. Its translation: CASSPAAGAFGTQYF. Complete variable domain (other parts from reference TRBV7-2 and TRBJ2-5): GAGVSQSPSNKVTEKGKDVELRCDPISGHTALYWYRQSLGQGLEFLIYFQGNSAPDKSGLPSDRFSAERTGGSVSTLTIQRTQQEDSAVYLCASSPAAGAFGTQYFGPGTRLLVL.

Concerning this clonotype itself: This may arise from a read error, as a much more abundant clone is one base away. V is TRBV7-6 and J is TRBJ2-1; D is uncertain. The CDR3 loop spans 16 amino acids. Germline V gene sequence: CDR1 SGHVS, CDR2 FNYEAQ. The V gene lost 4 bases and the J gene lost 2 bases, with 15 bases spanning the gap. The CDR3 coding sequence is TGTGCCAGCAGCTCAGGACCACACGGTCCCTACAATGAGCAGTTCTTC. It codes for CASSSGPHGPYNEQFF.

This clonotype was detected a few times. CDR3 nucleotides: TGCAGTGCTAGAGATCGCGGCAGGGGCAACTATGGCTACACCTTC. Amino acid sequence: CSARDRGRGNYGYTF. The chain recombines TRBV20-1 with TRBJ1-2; D possibly corresponds to TRBD1 (6 bases). The germline gives CDR1 DFQATT, CDR2 SNEGSKA (reference sequence). Trimming pared 0 bases from V and 2 bases from J, leaving 13 bases between. This CDR3 is built from 15 residues.

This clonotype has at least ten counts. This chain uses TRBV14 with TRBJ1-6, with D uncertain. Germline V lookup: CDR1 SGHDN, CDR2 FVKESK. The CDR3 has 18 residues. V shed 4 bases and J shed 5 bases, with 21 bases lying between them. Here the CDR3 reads CASSRRNSGSPDNSPLHF. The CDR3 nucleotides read TGTGCCAGCAGCCGACGAAACTCCGGATCCCCGGATAATTCACCCCTCCACTTT.

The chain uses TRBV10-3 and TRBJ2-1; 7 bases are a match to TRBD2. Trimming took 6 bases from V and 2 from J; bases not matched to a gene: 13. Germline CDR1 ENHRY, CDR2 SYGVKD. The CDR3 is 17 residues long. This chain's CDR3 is CAIRIAGQPGTYNEQFF. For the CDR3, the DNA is TGTGCCATCAGGATAGCGGGCCAACCTGGGACCTACAATGAGCAGTTCTTC.

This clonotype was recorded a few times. The CDR3, as DNA: TGTGCCAGCAGCTCCACCACCTCCTACGAGCAGTACGTC. It translates to CASSSTTSYEQYV. The rearrangement links TRBV28 to TRBJ2-7; D not resolved. The CDR3 is 13 amino acids. Germline V gene lookup returns CDR1 MDHEN and CDR2 SYDVKM. Deletions cut 6 bases from V and 0 bases from J, with 9 bases between.

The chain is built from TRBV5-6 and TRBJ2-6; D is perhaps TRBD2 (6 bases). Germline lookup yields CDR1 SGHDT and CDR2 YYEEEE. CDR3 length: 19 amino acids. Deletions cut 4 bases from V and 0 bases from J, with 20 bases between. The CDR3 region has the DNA TGTGCCAGCAGCCAAGCAACCGGGACTTTGAGCTCTGGGGCCAACGTCCTGACTTTC. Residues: CASSQATGTLSSGANVLTF.

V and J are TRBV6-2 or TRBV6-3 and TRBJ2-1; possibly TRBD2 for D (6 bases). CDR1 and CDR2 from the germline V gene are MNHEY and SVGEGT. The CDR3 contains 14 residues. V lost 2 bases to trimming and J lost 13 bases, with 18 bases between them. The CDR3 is CASSYGFGGATQFF. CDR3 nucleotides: TGTGCCAGCAGTTACGGGTTCGGCGGGGCAACTCAGTTCTTC.

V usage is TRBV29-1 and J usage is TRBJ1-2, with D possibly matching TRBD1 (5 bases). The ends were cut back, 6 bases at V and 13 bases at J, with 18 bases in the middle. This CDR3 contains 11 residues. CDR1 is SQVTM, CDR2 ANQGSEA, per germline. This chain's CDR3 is CSVFSQGHPTF. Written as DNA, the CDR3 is TGCAGCGTCTTTTCGCAGGGTCATCCCACCTTC.

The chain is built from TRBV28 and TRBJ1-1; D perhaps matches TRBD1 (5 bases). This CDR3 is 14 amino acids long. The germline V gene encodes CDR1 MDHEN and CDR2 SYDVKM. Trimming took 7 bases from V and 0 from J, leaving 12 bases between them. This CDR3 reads CASTEDNLNTEAFF. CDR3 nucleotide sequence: TGTGCCAGCACCGAGGACAACTTGAACACTGAAGCTTTCTTT. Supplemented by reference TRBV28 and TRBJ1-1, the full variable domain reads DVKVTQSSRYLVKRTGEKVFLECVQDMDHENMFWYRQDPGLGLRLIYFSYDVKMKEKGDIPEGYSVSREKKERFSLILESASTNQTSMYLCASTEDNLNTEAFFGQGTRLTVV.

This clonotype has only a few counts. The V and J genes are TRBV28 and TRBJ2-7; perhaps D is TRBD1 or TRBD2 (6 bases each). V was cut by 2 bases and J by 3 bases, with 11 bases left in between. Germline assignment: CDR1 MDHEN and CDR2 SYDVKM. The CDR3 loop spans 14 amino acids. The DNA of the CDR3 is TGTGCCAGCAGTTTACCGGGGGCCCACTACGAGCAGTACTTC. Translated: CASSLPGAHYEQYF.

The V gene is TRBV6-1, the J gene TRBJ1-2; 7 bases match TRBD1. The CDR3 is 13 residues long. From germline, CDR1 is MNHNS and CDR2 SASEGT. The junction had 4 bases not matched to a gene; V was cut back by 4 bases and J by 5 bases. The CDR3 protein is CASSVGQEYGYTF. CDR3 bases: TGTGCCAGCAGTGTCGGACAGGAGTATGGCTACACCTTC.

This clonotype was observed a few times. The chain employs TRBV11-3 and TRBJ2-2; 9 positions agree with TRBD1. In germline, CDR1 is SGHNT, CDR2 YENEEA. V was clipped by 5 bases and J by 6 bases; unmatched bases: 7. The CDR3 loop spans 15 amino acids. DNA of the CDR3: TGTGCCAGCAGCCTGTGGACAGGGGAATCCGGGGAGCTGTTTTTT. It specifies CASSLWTGESGELFF.

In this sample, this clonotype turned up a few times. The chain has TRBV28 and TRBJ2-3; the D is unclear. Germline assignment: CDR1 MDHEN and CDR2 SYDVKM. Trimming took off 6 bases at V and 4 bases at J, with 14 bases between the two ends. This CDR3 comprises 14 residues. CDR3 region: CASSPIAIADTQYF. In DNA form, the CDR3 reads TGTGCCAGCAGCCCCATTGCTATCGCAGATACGCAGTATTTT.

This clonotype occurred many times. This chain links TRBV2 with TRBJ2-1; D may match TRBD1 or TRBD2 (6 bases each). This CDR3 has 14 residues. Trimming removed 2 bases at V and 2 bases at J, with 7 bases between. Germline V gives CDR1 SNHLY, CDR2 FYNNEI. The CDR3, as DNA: TGTGCCAGCAGTGAACGGGGGCCCTACAATGAGCAGTTCTTC. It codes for CASSERGPYNEQFF.

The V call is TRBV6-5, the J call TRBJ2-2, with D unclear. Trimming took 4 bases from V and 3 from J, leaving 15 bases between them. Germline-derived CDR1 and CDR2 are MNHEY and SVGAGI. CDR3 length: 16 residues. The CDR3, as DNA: TGTGCCAGCAGTTTCCTGGAAGGGATAGACACCGGGGAGCTGTTTTTT. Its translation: CASSFLEGIDTGELFF.

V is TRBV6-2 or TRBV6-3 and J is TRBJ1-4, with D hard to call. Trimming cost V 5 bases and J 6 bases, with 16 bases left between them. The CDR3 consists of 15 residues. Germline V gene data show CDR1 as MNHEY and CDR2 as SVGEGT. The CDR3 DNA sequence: TGTGCCAGCAGTGGTGTTCAAAACCACGATGAAAAACTGTTTTTT. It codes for CASSGVQNHDEKLFF.